This T cell receptor beta chain was captured by sequencing in a study of blood T cell repertoires in COVID-19 (dated by TCRdb to 2018 to 2021). As for the study more broadly: ImmuneRACE Cohort 3 recovered participants were defined by two consecutive negative NP/OP PCR tests, healthcare professional clearance, or symptom resolution. The collaborator samples originated in the United States, Italy and Spain and spanned the acute and convalescent phases of COVID-19. The prospective study material was composed of cDNA or gDNA derived from T cells, B-cell-depleted T cells, or PBMCs. Deeply sampled blood TCRbeta repertoires from subjects exposed to, actively infected with, or recovered from COVID-19 were included in the dataset. The repertoires were released in a freely available public database intended as a resource for research on the immune response to SARS-CoV-2. The samples were drawn from the first 160 participants of the ongoing ImmuneRACE study and from 950 to 1,500 subjects provided by 6 global collaborators. A de-identified subject ID, COVID-19 status, age in years and sex were almost always included in the sample metadata. Where available, HLA class I and class II types were obtained from metadata supplied by the sample provider rather than from assay-based typing.

The CDR3 goes from the cysteine to the phenylalanine over 16 residues. Of the read, only the CDR3 DNA is kept; its 48 bases are in frame from base 1. For this chain, trimming is 4 bases at the V end and 2 bases at the J end, and the number of junction bases without a gene match is 9. The germline V gene gives CDR1 as SGHTS and CDR2 as YDEGEE. The study at large found these results: The amount of clinical and demographic metadata varied by source and participant and was provided uncurated.

Participants in the prospective study were enrolled through a virtual design, were aged 18 to 89 years, and lived in roughly 24 United States geographic areas. Cohort assignment in the prospective study relied on participant-reported clinical history from a screening survey and a study questionnaire. Each participant in the prospective study had whole blood, serum and a nasopharyngeal or oropharyngeal swab collected by mobile phlebotomists. Prospective study participants could optionally give additional blood draws and questionnaires over a 2-month period. Before DNA extraction, blood samples from the prospective study were shipped at room temperature or frozen. TCRbeta CDR3 regions were amplified from genomic DNA using the immunoSEQ Assay, a bias-controlled multiplex PCR. Processing in the source paper ran as follows. Within the assay, amplification of reference gene primers was used to estimate how many nucleated cells each sample contained. To quantify the absolute abundance of each unique TCRbeta CDR3 rearrangement, sequence reads were collapsed and filtered. For each sample, productive Simpson clonality was calculated by taking the square root of Simpson's diversity index across productive rearrangements. Entries here come from immuneACCESS through TCRdb and include only in-frame sequences with V and J called. Some clones fail to appear in such tables; in the studies checked, an unresolved V gene covers under half of the shortfall, and the cause of the remainder is unknown. The V and J calls and the clone size are those of that table, but D and trimming were determined from the DNA. In this sample the table shows 250,000 to 300,000 clones, around 90% of which occur a single time. 2% to 2.5% of the sample belongs to the ten largest clones.

Regarding this clone: No antigen is known for it. Base-call qualities are not available, and no considerably larger clone is one nucleotide away.

Sequenced: PBMCs or T cells enriched from blood (not recorded which). This TCR was recovered from a woman aged 55-70 years in a cohort exposed to, infected with or recovered from COVID-19 (not recorded which). The chain joins TRBV5-8 to TRBJ2-3; 8 of the junction bases match TRBD1. The base sequence is TGTGCCAGCAGCAGACAGGGGTTGTCTGCCACAGATACGCAGTATTTT. Translated, it gives CASSRQGLSATDTQYF.